A single sample is the source of the 7 T cell receptor beta chains below, sequenced in a study of cytomegalovirus exposure and HLA in healthy donors. 13 Jbeta primers and 60 Vbeta primers were used for the PCR. The table came from immunoSEQ multiplex PCR; TCRdb's copy has only in-frame clones and leaves some out. The sample contains more than 130,000 clones, approximately 71% of which appear only once. Input material: PBMCs. These receptor sequences come from a woman aged 45-65 years in good health and CMV-seronegative.

The chain combines TRBV2 with TRBJ2-7; D might be TRBD2 (6 bases). The V gene's germline CDR1 is SNHLY and CDR2 FYNNEI. With 6 bases removed from V and 0 bases from J, the gap between germline ends came to 12 bases. The CDR3 is made up of 14 amino acids. The DNA for the CDR3 is TGTGCCAGCAGGGGAGGCAGGAGCTCCTACGAGCAGTACTTC. Translating it yields CASRGGRSSYEQYF.

The genes are TRBV7-9 and TRBJ2-1, with 13 bases aligning to TRBD2. This CDR3 contains 18 residues. V lost 5 bases and J lost 10; bases outside the gene matches: 17. CDR1 is SEHNR and CDR2 is FQNEAQ in the germline V gene (reference sequence). The CDR3 sequence: CASSPPGTSGDRVGEQFF. CDR3 DNA: TGTGCCAGCAGCCCCCCCGGGACTAGCGGGGACCGCGTCGGGGAGCAGTTCTTC.

The rearrangement links TRBV28 to TRBJ2-7; D is possibly TRBD1 (5 bases). CDR3 length equals 15 residues. From germline, CDR1 is MDHEN and CDR2 SYDVKM. With 8 bases removed from V and 4 bases from J, the gap between germline ends came to 21 bases. CDR3 DNA: TGTGCCAGCTCACCGGATCAGGGTCGTGGATACGAGCAGTACTTC. It codes for CASSPDQGRGYEQYF. The variable domain in full, with the rest retrieved from reference TRBV28 and TRBJ2-7, is DVKVTQSSRYLVKRTGEKVFLECVQDMDHENMFWYRQDPGLGLRLIYFSYDVKMKEKGDIPEGYSVSREKKERFSLILESASTNQTSMYLCASSPDQGRGYEQYFGPGTRLTVT.

V usage is TRBV5-1 and J usage is TRBJ1-4; 11 bases are a match to TRBD1. The CDR3 runs to 17 residues. With 2 bases clipped from V and 3 bases from J, the junction kept 6 bases outside the gene matches. Looked up from germline, CDR1 is SGHRS and CDR2 is YFSETQ. This chain's CDR3 is CASSFGQGARANEKLFF. For the CDR3, the DNA is TGCGCCAGCAGCTTCGGACAGGGGGCGCGGGCTAATGAAAAACTGTTTTTT. The full variable domain, rest sourced from reference TRBV5-1 and TRBJ1-4, is KAGVTQTPRYLIKTRGQQVTLSCSPISGHRSVSWYQQTPGQGLQFLFEYFSETQRNKGNFPGRFSGRQFSNSRSEMNVSTLELGDSALYLCASSFGQGARANEKLFFGSGTQLSVL.

This clone was detected only a few times. The V gene is TRBV5-4, the J gene TRBJ1-2; 7 bases are shared with TRBD1. From germline, CDR1 is SGHNT and CDR2 YYREEE (reference sequence). The CDR3 spans 16 residues. V shed 4 bases and J 0 bases; nucleotides not matched to a gene: 9. In nucleotides, the CDR3 is TGTGCCAGCAGCCCGGGACAGCACCCAGCTAACTATGGCTACACCTTC. It specifies CASSPGQHPANYGYTF.

The chain carries TRBV28 and TRBJ1-1, with a possible D match to TRBD1 (6 bases). The V end was cut by 7 bases, the J end by 2 bases, with 11 bases between. Per the germline V gene, CDR1 is MDHEN and CDR2 is SYDVKM. This CDR3 is built from 13 residues. Here the CDR3 DNA reads TGTGCCAGCACTCAGGGACAAAACACTGAAGCTTTCTTT. Its translation is CASTQGQNTEAFF.

The chain joins TRBV7-3 to TRBJ2-1; 9 nucleotides align to TRBD2. The CDR3 consists of 17 residues. The germline CDR1 and CDR2 sequences are SGHTA and FQGTGA. V was pared by 0 bases and J by 7 bases, with 10 bases of the junction left unmatched. The CDR3 sequence: CASSLTFLGGGANEQFF. The CDR3 bases are TGTGCCAGCAGCTTAACGTTTCTGGGCGGGGGGGCAAATGAGCAGTTCTTC.